The rows below give T cell receptor beta chains drawn from one sample of a study of shared clonotypes between healthy human individuals. The method was immunoSEQ multiplex PCR; TCRdb's version includes in-frame clones alone and lacks a portion of them. The sample gives about 1 million clones, roughly 80% of which show up once; roughly 1.4% is in the top ten. Sequenced input: memory CD4+ T cells sorted from blood. The receptors were gathered from a man aged 18 to 35 in good health. Both conserved end residues are trimmed from each CDR3. The D gene is left open where the match is weak. The size entry is marked missing in some rows and otherwise reads once, few, many or a size class.

d_call,j_call,v_call,clone_size,cdr3_aa
.,TRBJ2-2,TRBV30,.,AWSPDWVATGELF
.,TRBJ1-1,TRBV4-3,.,ASSQDPSGGSMNTEAF
TRBD1,TRBJ1-5,TRBV30,once,AWSVQAGGQPQH
TRBD1,TRBJ1-5,TRBV6-5,.,ASSYSSGGQPQH
.,TRBJ2-3,TRBV9,.,ASSGDDQPTDTQY
.,TRBJ1-6,TRBV9,once,ASSPTFTSPLH
.,TRBJ1-3,TRBV30,.,AWAGYINGNTIY
TRBD1,TRBJ1-2,TRBV14,.,ASSQDGRGQGWRGYT
.,TRBJ2-7,TRBV30,.,AWSPRAPYEQY
.,TRBJ2-6,TRBV5-6,.,ASSLAGYRANVLT
.,TRBJ2-5,TRBV30,.,AWSRTDQETQY
TRBD1,TRBJ2-2,TRBV4-3,.,ASSHSGRGLAGELF
.,TRBJ1-1,TRBV16,.,ASSQSSLGTEAF
TRBD1,TRBJ1-2,TRBV18,.,ASSLTGRYT
TRBD1,TRBJ2-7,TRBV19,.,ASSKDHQTGGNLEQY
TRBD1,TRBJ1-2,TRBV6-1,.,ASSDARGGSNYGYT
.,TRBJ1-1,TRBV6-6,.,ASISFFNTEAF
.,TRBJ2-2,TRBV2,few,ASKITGELF
TRBD1,TRBJ2-2,TRBV6-4,.,ASSRTGHTGELF
TRBD1,TRBJ2-7,TRBV6-1,.,ASRQGAGGPYEQY
TRBD1,TRBJ2-7,TRBV2,.,ASRKGAGNEQY
.,TRBJ2-7,TRBV21-1,.,ASSLRTSGTAPELYEQY
.,TRBJ2-1,TRBV4-2,once,ASSQDPATSSYNEQF
.,TRBJ1-3,TRBV30,.,AWSGTAGNTIY
TRBD1,TRBJ2-2,TRBV5-4,.,ASSPGTGLTSGELF
.,TRBJ1-2,TRBV18,few,ASSPPGGRKGYT
.,TRBJ2-7,TRBV6-1,.,ASVLGAGMGEQY
.,TRBJ1-5,TRBV5-1,.,ASAADSNQPQH
.,TRBJ1-3,TRBV6-1,many,ASTPSGNTIY
TRBD1,TRBJ2-7,TRBV2,.,ASRRQGVYEQY
.,TRBJ1-2,TRBV18,.,ASSNPYGTYGYT
TRBD1,TRBJ2-2,TRBV7-6,once,ASSPGTGGLYYAAGELF
.,TRBJ1-2,TRBV7-2,many,ASSPHQAAGGYT
.,TRBJ1-4,TRBV10-3,many,AISSAGWEKLF
TRBD2,TRBJ2-7,TRBV7-9,few,ASSLLSSGELY
TRBD1,TRBJ2-7,TRBV7-2,.,ASSQAGTEGYEQY
.,TRBJ2-5,TRBV7-2,.,ASSDSPQTQY
.,TRBJ2-5,TRBV5-8,.,ASSRGGGSRETQY
TRBD1,TRBJ2-5,TRBV4-1,.,ASSQDRPGGYQETQY
.,TRBJ1-5,TRBV19,.,ASSPPLGREGQPQH
.,TRBJ1-1,TRBV28,.,ASSFGEGPMNTEAF
.,TRBJ2-2,TRBV5-6,.,ASSLAAQGGTGELF
.,TRBJ1-2,TRBV28,.,ASSSYLEQGYGYT
TRBD2,TRBJ2-7,TRBV5-1,.,ASSSAERGNYEQY
.,TRBJ2-5,TRBV18,.,ASSRGRQETQY
.,TRBJ1-2,TRBV18,.,ASSPQQGDYT
TRBD1,TRBJ1-2,TRBV2,few,ASSRTGYNYGYT
.,TRBJ1-2,TRBV2,.,ARGRGSYGYT
.,TRBJ1-5,TRBV4-1,.,ASSQVEAAHQPQH
TRBD2,TRBJ2-5,TRBV11-2,.,ASGQREQETQY
TRBD1,TRBJ1-2,TRBV10-2,few,ASSEGQGPHYGYT
TRBD1,TRBJ1-4,TRBV30,.,AWNIGTAINEKLF
.,TRBJ2-7,TRBV13,.,ASSPPGGASSYEQY
.,TRBJ1-3,TRBV2,.,ASSELTANSGNTIY
TRBD1,TRBJ1-2,TRBV13,.,ASSQAGTAYGYT
TRBD2,TRBJ2-1,TRBV25-1,once,ASTGLGLAFDEQF
.,TRBJ2-5,TRBV25-1,.,ASSELNREETQY